The next 8 T cell receptor beta chains were all read from a single sample in a study of T cell repertoires in cytomegalovirus infection. No antigen has been assigned to these receptors. TCRdb used MiXCR to reprocess the reads, holding one entry per CDR3 protein. The sample yields 650,000 to 850,000 distinct CDR3 sequences, about 28% seen once. The sample here was cultured CD8+ T cells from PBMCs, taken from culture after CMV antigen stimulation. Receptor source: a human donor in good health (CMV status not recorded). Some clones in this sample may be carry-over from other donors' samples.

V gene TRBV27 combines with J gene TRBJ2-1; 7 nucleotides match TRBD1. Germline values: CDR1 MNHEY, CDR2 SMNVEV (reference sequence). Germline trimming cut 3 bases from V and 7 bases from J; bases unmatched to any gene: 6. The CDR3 sequence is 14 residues long. DNA of the CDR3: TGTGCCAGCAGTTTTGGACAGGCTGGGAATGAGCAGTTCTTC. It encodes CASSFGQAGNEQFF.

The CDR3: CASSSLSGRGQRLDKNIQYF. The CDR3 DNA reads TGTGCCAGTAGCAGTTTGAGTGGTCGAGGGCAAAGGCTGGACAAAAACATTCAGTACTTC. This sequence joins TRBV19 and TRBJ2-4, with D possibly matching TRBD2 (5 bases). The CDR3 sequence is 20 residues long. Germline V CDR1 and CDR2: LNHDA, SQIVND (reference sequence). Trimming removed 6 bases at V and 3 bases at J, with 30 bases between.

This clonotype has more than one count but fewer than ten. This rearrangement joins TRBV19 to TRBJ2-3; D call uncertain. CDR1 LNHDA and CDR2 SQIVND come from the germline V gene (reference sequence). The CDR3 has 10 residues. Trimming removed 11 bases at V and 3 bases at J, with 6 bases between. The DNA of the CDR3 is TGTGCCGGCCGTACAGATACGCAGTATTTT. Amino acids: CAGRTDTQYF. Filled out from reference TRBV19 and TRBJ2-3, the complete variable domain reads DGGITQSPKYLFRKEGQNVTLSCEQNLNHDAMYWYRQDPGQGLRLIYYSQIVNDFQKGDIAEGYSVSREKKESFPLTVTSAQKNPTAFYLCAGRTDTQYFGPGTRLTVL.

This clonotype was detected a few times. The V call is TRBV14, the J call TRBJ1-6, with 8 bases that match TRBD1. With 6 bases clipped from V and 10 bases from J, the junction kept 14 bases outside the gene matches. CDR1 is SGHDN, CDR2 FVKESK, per germline. CDR3 length: 16 amino acids. CDR3 nucleotides: TGTGCCAGCAGTCCAACCGGACAGGGAAGGGGGTCACCCCTCCACTTT. Protein: CASSPTGQGRGSPLHF.

This clonotype appeared a single time. The CDR3, as DNA: TGTGCCAGCCTCAGGTGGCAGGAGGGACTAGCAGAAGGTAATGAGCAGTTCTTC. Its translation: CASLRWQEGLAEGNEQFF. This sequence joins TRBV28 and TRBJ2-1; 9 nucleotides agree with TRBD2. The CDR3 runs to 18 residues. The germline CDR1 and CDR2 sequences are MDHEN and SYDVKM. V lost 8 bases to trimming and J lost 7 bases; unmatched junction nucleotides: 21.

This clonotype showed up just a few times. The V call is TRBV27, the J call TRBJ2-3; the D is unclear. Germline assignment: CDR1 MNHEY and CDR2 SMNVEV (reference sequence). CDR3 size: 13 residues. The V end was cut by 4 bases, the J end by 6 bases, with 11 bases between. This CDR3 reads CASSSRPPDTQYF. In DNA form, the CDR3 reads TGTGCCAGCAGTTCCCGACCTCCCGATACGCAGTATTTT.

This clonotype was observed a handful of times. CDR3 region: CASRPTRTEKLFF. The CDR3 DNA reads TGTGCCAGCAGACCCACTAGAACTGAAAAACTGTTTTTT. J is TRBJ1-4 and V is TRBV12-3 or TRBV12-4; no reliable D call. This CDR3 is built from 13 residues. Trimming took 6 bases from V and 7 from J, leaving 12 bases between them.

The V call is TRBV20-1, the J call TRBJ2-7, with D possibly called TRBD1 or TRBD2 (6 bases each). CDR3 length: 13 amino acids. Germline assignment: CDR1 DFQATT and CDR2 SNEGSKA (reference sequence). The V end lost 0 bases, the J end lost 6 bases, and 12 bases lay between the germline ends. CDR3 sequence: CSARDFGGGEQYF. DNA for the CDR3: TGCAGTGCTAGAGATTTCGGAGGGGGCGAGCAGTACTTC.